Following are 20 T cell receptor beta chains from one sample sequenced in a study of blood T cells in healthy people across ages. Alongside a J-beta primer mix, a sample-barcoded 5' primer served in a second PCR lasting roughly 6 to 11 cycles. TCRdb passed the 5' RACE reads through MiXCR, listing each CDR3 protein once. The table lists 650,000 to 800,000 distinct CDR3 sequences, about 42% of them singletons, with around 21% in the top ten. The source material was blood. These TCRs come from a man in his fifties or sixties in good health.

A word on this clonotype: A much larger clone lies a single base off, so this may be a read error. This chain links TRBV5-6 with TRBJ2-5; a weak D match, TRBD1 (5 bases). Germline lookup yields CDR1 SGHDT and CDR2 YYEEEE. The V end lost 3 bases, the J end lost 4 bases, and 10 bases lay between the germline ends. The CDR3 is 13 amino acids. The CDR3 DNA reads TGTGCCAGCAGCTGGTGGCAGGGAGAGACCCAGTACTTC. The encoded protein is CASSWWQGETQYF. Looking up the rest from reference TRBV5-6 and TRBJ2-5 gives the full variable domain: DAGVTQSPTHLIKTRGQQVTLRCSPKSGHDTVSWYQQALGQGPQFIFQYYEEEERQRGNFPDRFSGHQFPNYSSELNVNALLLGDSALYLCASSWWQGETQYFGPGTRLLVL.

This clonotype appeared a few times. This chain links TRBV5-1 with TRBJ2-3; D is possibly TRBD2 (6 bases). The CDR3 contains 15 residues. The V gene lost 0 bases and the J gene lost 6 bases, with 14 bases spanning the gap. Germline V CDR1 and CDR2: SGHRS, YFSETQ. The CDR3 loop is CASSLAGEVRDTQYF. The CDR3 DNA reads TGCGCCAGCAGCTTGGCGGGGGAAGTACGTGATACGCAGTATTTT.

The rearrangement uses TRBV6-2 or TRBV6-3 and TRBJ1-2; perhaps TRBD1 as D (6 bases). The V gene's germline CDR1 is MNHEY and CDR2 SVGEGT. CDR3 size: 16 residues. The V end lost 6 bases, the J end lost 8 bases, and 25 bases lay between the germline ends. The CDR3 DNA sequence: TGTGCCAGCAGCCGTCGGGGGCCGTCGACTTCAAGCGGCTACACCTTC. It encodes CASSRRGPSTSSGYTF.

About this clonotype: The conserved phenylalanine or tryptophan is not found at the CDR3 terminus, so this likely reflects a read error. The V and J genes are TRBV29-1 and TRBJ1-2; 7 bases are shared with TRBD1. This CDR3 has 12 amino acids. The V segment lost 4 bases and the J segment 7 bases; nucleotides outside the gene matches: 6. Looked up from germline, CDR1 is SQVTM and CDR2 is ANQGSEA. CDR3 residues: CSVGKGAGGYTI. The CDR3 region has the DNA TGCAGCGTTGGAAAGGGGGCAGGTGGCTACACCATC.

V and J are TRBV7-2 and TRBJ2-7; 8 bases line up with TRBD2. The CDR3 runs 16 residues. Trimming cost V 11 bases and J 0 bases; bases outside gene matches: 15. Germline V gene sequence: CDR1 SGHTA, CDR2 FQGNSA. CDR3 in amino acids: CAGNTRGGSSSYEQYF. The CDR3 DNA is TGTGCCGGCAACACACGGGGGGGCAGCAGCTCCTACGAGCAGTACTTC.

This clonotype was recorded many times. The chain links TRBV29-1 to TRBJ2-7; 7 nucleotides line up with TRBD1. Losses at the gene ends were 6 bases for V and 5 bases for J; bases not matched to a gene: 7. The CDR3 totals 12 residues. Germline CDR1 is SQVTM and CDR2 is ANQGSEA. The CDR3 is CSVLKQGHEQYF. The CDR3 DNA sequence: TGCAGCGTCTTGAAACAGGGGCACGAGCAGTACTTC.

This clonotype came up a few times. V is TRBV9 and J is TRBJ2-2; 8 bases align to TRBD1. V gave up 3 bases and J gave up 4 bases; unmatched junction bases: 8. The CDR3 consists of 16 residues. Per germline, CDR1 SGDLS and CDR2 YYNGEE. The CDR3 region has the DNA TGTGCCAGCAGCGCCCTAGGACAGGGCCCCACCGGGGAGCTGTTTTTT. Translating it yields CASSALGQGPTGELFF. Complete variable domain (other parts from reference TRBV9 and TRBJ2-2): DSGVTQTPKHLITATGQRVTLRCSPRSGDLSVYWYQQSLDQGLQFLIQYYNGEERAKGNILERFSAQQFPDLHSELNLSSLELGDSALYFCASSALGQGPTGELFFGEGSRLTVL.

This clonotype was detected only a few times. The chain carries TRBV7-2 and TRBJ2-5; D not certain. Trimming took 1 base from V and 4 from J, leaving 13 bases between them. Germline lookup yields CDR1 SGHTA and CDR2 FQGNSA. The CDR3 consists of 15 residues. As DNA, the CDR3 is TGTGCCAGCAGCTTAGACGGCAGACCGGGAGAGACCCAGTACTTC. Translation: CASSLDGRPGETQYF.

This clonotype has only a few counts. The chain joins TRBV4-1 to TRBJ2-5; D gene ambiguous. CDR3 length: 14 residues. From germline, CDR1 is MGHRA and CDR2 YSYEKL. V lost 1 base, J lost 1 base, and 7 bases lay in between. CDR3 region: CASSQVQLQETQYF. CDR3 DNA: TGCGCCAGCAGCCAAGTACAGCTCCAAGAGACCCAGTACTTC.

This chain uses TRBV12-3 or TRBV12-4 with TRBJ1-2; D not certain. The CDR3 sequence is 15 residues long. The V gene lost 3 bases and the J gene lost 4 bases, with 15 bases spanning the gap. As DNA, the CDR3 is TGTGCCAGCAGTTTGCGTCGGAGTTCCATCTATGGCTACACCTTC. It specifies CASSLRRSSIYGYTF.

This clonotype appeared a single time. V and J are TRBV10-2 and TRBJ2-7; 9 bases line up with TRBD1. The V gene's germline CDR1 is WSHSY and CDR2 SAAADI. The CDR3 runs 14 residues. After removal of 0 bases from V and 6 bases from J, the junction contained 3 bases not matched to a gene. CDR3 in amino acids: CASSESGQGGEQYF. CDR3 in DNA: TGCGCCAGCAGTGAGTCGGGACAGGGCGGCGAGCAGTACTTC.

A few counts support this clonotype. This rearrangement joins TRBV7-2 to TRBJ2-7, with D maybe TRBD1 (6 bases). V was shortened by 5 bases and J by 5 bases, with 10 bases between the two germline ends. Germline V gene sequence: CDR1 SGHTA, CDR2 FQGNSA. CDR3 length: 12 amino acids. The CDR3 DNA is TGTGCCAGCAGCACCTACAGGGACGAGCAGTACTTC. The encoded protein is CASSTYRDEQYF. The full variable domain, its missing parts supplied by reference TRBV7-2 and TRBJ2-7, is GAGVSQSPSNKVTEKGKDVELRCDPISGHTALYWYRQSLGQGLEFLIYFQGNSAPDKSGLPSDRFSAERTGGSVSTLTIQRTQQEDSAVYLCASSTYRDEQYFGPGTRLTVT.

The J gene is TRBJ1-4, the V gene TRBV20-1; D unresolved. Deletions cut 1 base from V and 5 bases from J, with 11 bases between. This CDR3 has 14 residues. The V gene's germline CDR1 is DFQATT and CDR2 SNEGSKA (reference sequence). As DNA, the CDR3 is TGCAGTGCTAGAGGGCCGCGTGGCAATGAAAAACTGTTTTTT. The encoded protein is CSARGPRGNEKLFF.

The V gene is TRBV12-3 or TRBV12-4, the J gene TRBJ2-3; D uncertain. V lost 3 bases and J lost 5, with 9 bases in between. The CDR3 length is 13 residues. As DNA, the CDR3 is TGTGCCAGCAGTTTGCAGGTGGGAGATACGCAGTATTTT. The encoded protein is CASSLQVGDTQYF.

There are many counts of this clonotype. The chain carries TRBV20-1 and TRBJ2-7; unclear D gene. V was cut by 5 bases and J by 3 bases, with 8 bases left in between. Looked up from germline, CDR1 is DFQATT and CDR2 is SNEGSKA (reference sequence). The CDR3 contains 11 residues. The CDR3 reads CSARTNYEQYF. Written as DNA, the CDR3 is TGCAGTGCTCGGACGAACTACGAGCAGTACTTC.

This clonotype was seen a handful of times. The chain employs TRBV6-5 and TRBJ2-7, with D possibly matching TRBD2 (5 bases). The CDR3 is 14 amino acids. From germline, CDR1 is MNHEY and CDR2 SVGAGI. Trimming removed 2 bases from V and 1 base from J, with 9 bases in between. The CDR3 region is CASSYIEGSYEQYF. DNA for the CDR3: TGTGCCAGCAGTTACATTGAGGGTTCCTACGAGCAGTACTTC.

This clonotype has only a few counts. The rearrangement joins TRBV2 to TRBJ2-7; 11 bases match TRBD1. The CDR3 totals 14 residues. Unmatched junction bases numbered 6, after V lost 9 bases and J lost 2 bases. CDR1 and CDR2 (germline): SNHLY, FYNNEI. The CDR3 coding sequence is TGTGCCAGTCCGGGACAGGGGGGAACCTACGAGCAGTACTTC. It encodes CASPGQGGTYEQYF.

The CDR3 DNA follows: TGCGCCAGCAGCCGGACAGCCTCTAGCACAGATACGCAGTATTTT. It is translated as CASSRTASSTDTQYF. The rearrangement links TRBV4-1 to TRBJ2-3; D might be TRBD1 (6 bases). The CDR3 extends over 15 amino acids. Trimming removed 4 bases from V and 0 bases from J, with 11 bases in between. Germline lookup yields CDR1 MGHRA and CDR2 YSYEKL.

The V call is TRBV20-1, the J call TRBJ1-3; tentatively, D is TRBD1 (6 bases). The V end lost 1 base, the J end lost 1 base, and 8 bases lay between the germline ends. The CDR3 length is 14 residues. From germline, CDR1 is DFQATT and CDR2 SNEGSKA (reference sequence). CDR3 sequence: CSARGGGSGNTIYF. CDR3 DNA sequence: TGCAGTGCTAGAGGAGGGGGATCTGGAAACACCATATATTTT.

This clonotype was picked up many times. The V gene is TRBV12-3 or TRBV12-4, the J gene TRBJ2-3; 8 nucleotides match TRBD2. The J segment lost 3 bases and the V segment lost 7 bases, leaving 9 bases of the junction unmatched. CDR3 length: 15 residues. This chain's CDR3 is CASTGRAGGTDTQYF. The CDR3 DNA reads TGTGCCAGCACTGGCCGGGCGGGGGGAACAGATACGCAGTATTTT.